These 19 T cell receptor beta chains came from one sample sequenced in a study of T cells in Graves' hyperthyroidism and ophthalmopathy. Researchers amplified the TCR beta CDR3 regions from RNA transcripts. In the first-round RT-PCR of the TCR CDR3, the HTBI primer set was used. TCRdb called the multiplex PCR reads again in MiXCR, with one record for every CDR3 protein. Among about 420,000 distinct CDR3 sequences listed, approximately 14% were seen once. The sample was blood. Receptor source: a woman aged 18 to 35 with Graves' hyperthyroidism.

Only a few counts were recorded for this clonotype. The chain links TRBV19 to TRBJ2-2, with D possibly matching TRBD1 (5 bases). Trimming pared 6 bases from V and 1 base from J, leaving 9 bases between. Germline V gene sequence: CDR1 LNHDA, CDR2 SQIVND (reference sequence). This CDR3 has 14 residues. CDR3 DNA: TGTGCCAGTAGGAGGCAGGGGAACACCGGGGAGCTGTTTTTT. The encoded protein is CASRRQGNTGELFF. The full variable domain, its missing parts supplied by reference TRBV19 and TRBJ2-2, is DGGITQSPKYLFRKEGQNVTLSCEQNLNHDAMYWYRQDPGQGLRLIYYSQIVNDFQKGDIAEGYSVSREKKESFPLTVTSAQKNPTAFYLCASRRQGNTGELFFGEGSRLTVL.

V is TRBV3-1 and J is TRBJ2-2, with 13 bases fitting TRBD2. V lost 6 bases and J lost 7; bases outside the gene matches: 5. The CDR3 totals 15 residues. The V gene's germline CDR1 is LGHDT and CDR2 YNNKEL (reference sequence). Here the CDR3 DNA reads TGTGCCAGCAGGCAACTAGCGGGAGGGTACGGGGAGCTGTTTTTT. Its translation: CASRQLAGGYGELFF.

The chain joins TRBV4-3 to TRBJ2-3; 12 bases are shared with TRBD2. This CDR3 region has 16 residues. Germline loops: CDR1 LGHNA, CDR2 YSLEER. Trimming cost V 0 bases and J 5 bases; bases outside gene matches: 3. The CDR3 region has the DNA TGCGCCAGCAGCCAAGATACTAGCGGGGGGAGAGATACGCAGTATTTT. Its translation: CASSQDTSGGRDTQYF.

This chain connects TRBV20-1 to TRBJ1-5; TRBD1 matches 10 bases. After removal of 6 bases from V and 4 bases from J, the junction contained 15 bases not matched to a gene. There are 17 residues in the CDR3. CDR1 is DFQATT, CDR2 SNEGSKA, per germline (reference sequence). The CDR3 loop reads CSARRDRGSIGNQPQHF. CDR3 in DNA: TGCAGTGCCCGTCGGGACAGGGGTTCCATAGGGAATCAGCCCCAGCATTTT.

This CDR3 is CASSLALGQGISLHF. CDR3 nucleotide sequence: TGTGCCAGCAGCTTAGCATTGGGACAGGGGATATCCCTCCACTTT. The genes are TRBV7-6 and TRBJ1-6; TRBD1 matches 10 bases. CDR3 length equals 15 residues. Germline CDR1 SGHVS, CDR2 FNYEAQ. After removal of 0 bases from V and 14 bases from J, the junction contained 7 bases not matched to a gene.

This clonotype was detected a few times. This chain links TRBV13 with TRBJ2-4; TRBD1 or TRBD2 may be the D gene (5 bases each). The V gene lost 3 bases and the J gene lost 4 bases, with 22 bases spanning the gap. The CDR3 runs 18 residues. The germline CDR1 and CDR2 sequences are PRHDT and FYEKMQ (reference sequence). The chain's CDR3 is CASSLGTGGPSTKNIQYF. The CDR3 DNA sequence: TGTGCCAGCAGCTTGGGTACAGGAGGACCTAGCACAAAAAACATTCAGTACTTC.

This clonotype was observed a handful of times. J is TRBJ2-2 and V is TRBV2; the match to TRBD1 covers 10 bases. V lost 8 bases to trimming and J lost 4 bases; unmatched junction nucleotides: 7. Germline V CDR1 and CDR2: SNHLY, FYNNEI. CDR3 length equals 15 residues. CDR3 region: CASRDRGWSTGELFF. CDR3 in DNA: TGTGCCAGCCGGGACAGGGGCTGGAGCACCGGGGAGCTGTTTTTT.

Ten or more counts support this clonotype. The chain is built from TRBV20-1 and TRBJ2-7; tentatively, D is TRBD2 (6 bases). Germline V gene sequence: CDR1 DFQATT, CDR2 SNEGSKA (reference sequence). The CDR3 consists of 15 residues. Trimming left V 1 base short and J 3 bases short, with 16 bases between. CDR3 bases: TGCAGTGCTAGAGCACCAGCGGGTAGTAACTACGAGCAGTACTTC. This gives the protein CSARAPAGSNYEQYF.

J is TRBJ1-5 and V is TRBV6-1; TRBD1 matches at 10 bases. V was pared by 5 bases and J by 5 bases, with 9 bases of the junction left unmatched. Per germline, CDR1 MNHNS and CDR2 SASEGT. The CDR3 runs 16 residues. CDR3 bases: TGTGCCAGCAGTTCCGGAACCGGGACAGGGGATCAGCCCCAGCATTTT. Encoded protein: CASSSGTGTGDQPQHF.

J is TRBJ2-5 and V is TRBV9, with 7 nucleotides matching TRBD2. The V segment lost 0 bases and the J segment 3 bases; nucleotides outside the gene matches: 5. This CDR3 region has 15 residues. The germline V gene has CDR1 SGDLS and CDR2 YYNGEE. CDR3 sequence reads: CASSVGGGREETQYF. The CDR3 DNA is TGTGCCAGCAGCGTAGGGGGAGGGCGAGAAGAGACCCAGTACTTC.

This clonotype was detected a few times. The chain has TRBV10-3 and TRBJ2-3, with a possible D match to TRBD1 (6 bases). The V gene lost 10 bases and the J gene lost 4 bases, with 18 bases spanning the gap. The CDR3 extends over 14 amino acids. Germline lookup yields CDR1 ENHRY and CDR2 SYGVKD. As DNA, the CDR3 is TGTGCCACTACCAGGGGCGCTGAGGCAGATACGCAGTATTTT. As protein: CATTRGAEADTQYF.

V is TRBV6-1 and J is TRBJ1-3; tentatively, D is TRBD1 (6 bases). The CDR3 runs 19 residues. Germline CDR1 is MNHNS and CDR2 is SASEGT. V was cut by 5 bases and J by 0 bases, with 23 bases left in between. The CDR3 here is CASSRLTGIISISGNTIYF. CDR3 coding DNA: TGTGCCAGCAGTCGGCTAACAGGGATAATTAGTATCTCTGGAAACACCATATATTTT.

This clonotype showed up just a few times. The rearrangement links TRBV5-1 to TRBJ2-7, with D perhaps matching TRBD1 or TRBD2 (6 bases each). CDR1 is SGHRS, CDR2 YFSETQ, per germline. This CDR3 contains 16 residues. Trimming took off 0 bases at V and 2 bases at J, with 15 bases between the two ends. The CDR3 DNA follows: TGCGCCAGCAGCTTGGGGCGGAGTAGGGGGGCCTACGAGCAGTACTTC. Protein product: CASSLGRSRGAYEQYF.

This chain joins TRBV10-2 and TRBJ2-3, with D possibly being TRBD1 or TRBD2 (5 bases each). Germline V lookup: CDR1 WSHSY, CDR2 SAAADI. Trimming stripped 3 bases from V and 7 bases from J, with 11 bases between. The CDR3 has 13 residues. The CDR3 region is CASSDRGVNTQYF. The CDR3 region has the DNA TGCGCCAGCAGTGATAGAGGGGTAAATACGCAGTATTTT.

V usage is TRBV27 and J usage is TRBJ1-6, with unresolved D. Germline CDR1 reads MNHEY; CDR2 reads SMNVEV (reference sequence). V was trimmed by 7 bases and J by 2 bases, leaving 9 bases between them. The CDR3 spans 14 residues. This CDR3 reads CASTERPYNSPLHF. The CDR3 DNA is TGTGCCAGCACCGAAAGACCCTATAATTCACCCCTCCACTTT.

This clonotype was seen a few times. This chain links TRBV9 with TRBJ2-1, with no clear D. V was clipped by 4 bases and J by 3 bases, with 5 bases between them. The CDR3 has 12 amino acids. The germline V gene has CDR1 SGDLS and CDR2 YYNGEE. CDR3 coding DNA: TGTGCCAGCAGCCTCTACTACAATGAGCAGTTCTTC. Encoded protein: CASSLYYNEQFF.

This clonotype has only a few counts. The CDR3 DNA reads TGCGCCAGCAGCCCGGGGACAGCCCACGAGCAGTACTTC. This encodes CASSPGTAHEQYF. This rearrangement joins TRBV4-1 to TRBJ2-7; TRBD1 aligns across 7 bases. Looked up from germline, CDR1 is MGHRA and CDR2 is YSYEKL. V shed 4 bases and J 5 bases; nucleotides not matched to a gene: 5. There are 13 residues in the CDR3.

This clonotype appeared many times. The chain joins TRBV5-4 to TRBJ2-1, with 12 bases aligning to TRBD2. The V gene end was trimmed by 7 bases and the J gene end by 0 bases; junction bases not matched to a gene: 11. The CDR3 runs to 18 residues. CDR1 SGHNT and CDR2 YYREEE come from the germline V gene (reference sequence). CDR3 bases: TGTGCCAGCCGCGGGCCCACTAGCGGGGGGAGCTCCTACAATGAGCAGTTCTTC. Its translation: CASRGPTSGGSSYNEQFF.

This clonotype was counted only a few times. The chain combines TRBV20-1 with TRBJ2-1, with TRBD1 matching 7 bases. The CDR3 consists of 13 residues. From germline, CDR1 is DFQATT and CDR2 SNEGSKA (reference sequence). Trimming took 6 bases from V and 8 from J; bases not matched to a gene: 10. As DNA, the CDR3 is TGCAGTGCAACCACAGGGGTGAAAGATGAGCAGTTCTTC. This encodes CSATTGVKDEQFF.